This T cell receptor beta chain originates from a study of post-analysis software for immune sequencing data. There are a few counts of this clonotype. Its specificity is unknown. Per germline, CDR1 DFQATT and CDR2 SNEGSKA (reference sequence). Trimming removed 3 bases from V and 2 bases from J, with 16 bases in between. The CDR3 is made up of 15 amino acids. Study-level points and caveats: Five TRBV segments were significantly more frequent in patients than in controls. TRBV5-6, TRBV5-1 and TRBV20-1 were among these segments.

Unique molecular identifiers were carried by the TCR beta cDNA libraries. TCRdb itself ran the PCR reads through MiXCR, one entry per CDR3 protein. Of about 540,000 distinct CDR3 sequences listed, around 34% are singletons. This TCR was sampled from a girl younger than 18 with multiple sclerosis. This rearrangement joins TRBV20-1 to TRBJ2-5; possible D gene TRBD1, 6 bases. The sample comprised blood. The CDR3 DNA reads TGCAGTGCTAGCCGACAGGCGATTGAACAAGAGACCCAGTACTTC. It is translated as CSASRQAIEQETQYF.